The 22 T cell receptor beta chains in this list originate from one sample, sequenced in a study of blood T cell repertoires in COVID-19. Some clones are missing from TCRdb's copy, which holds only in-frame ones; the method was immunoSEQ multiplex PCR. This sample yields roughly 220,000 clones, of which approximately 86% are seen a single time; 3.5% to 4% belongs to the top ten. The sequencing sample was made of PBMCs or T cells enriched from blood (not recorded which). Every receptor here comes from a middle-aged woman with acute COVID-19.

The rearrangement links TRBV5-1 to TRBJ2-2; TRBD1 aligns across 8 bases. V shed 2 bases, J shed 6 bases, and the junction held 6 bases outside the gene matches. This CDR3 region has 15 residues. Germline V gene sequence: CDR1 SGHRS, CDR2 YFSETQ. CDR3 amino acids: CASSLTTGDAGELFF. The CDR3 DNA follows: TGCGCCAGCAGCTTAACGACAGGGGATGCCGGGGAGCTGTTTTTT.

The chain recombines TRBV12-3 or TRBV12-4 with TRBJ2-1; no firm D call. Trimming took off 6 bases at V and 4 bases at J, with 4 bases between the two ends. CDR3 length equals 11 residues. CDR3 nucleotides: TGTGCCAGCAGCCGGTACAATGAGCAGTTCTTC. Its translation is CASSRYNEQFF.

V and J are TRBV5-1 and TRBJ2-6; 8 bases fit TRBD1. Germline V lookup: CDR1 SGHRS, CDR2 YFSETQ. J lost 0 bases, V lost 4 bases, and 9 bases had no gene match. The CDR3 runs to 18 residues. CDR3 protein: CASSLGQGSLSGANVLTF. The CDR3 coding sequence is TGCGCCAGCAGCCTCGGACAGGGATCCCTCTCTGGGGCCAACGTCCTGACTTTC.

The J gene is TRBJ1-2, the V gene TRBV11-2, with D unresolved. This CDR3 spans 14 amino acids. Germline CDR1 and CDR2: SGHAT and FQNNGV. The ends were cut back, 5 bases at V and 5 bases at J, with 15 bases in the middle. The CDR3 DNA reads as TGTGCCAGCAGCCCAGCAGGCTCAGTATATGGCTACACCTTC. Encoded protein: CASSPAGSVYGYTF.

The J gene is TRBJ1-5, the V gene TRBV19, with D maybe TRBD1 (5 bases). CDR3 size: 14 residues. Germline values: CDR1 LNHDA, CDR2 SQIVND (reference sequence). Trimming stripped 5 bases from V and 4 bases from J, with 12 bases between. DNA of the CDR3: TGTGCCAGTAGTGGCTGGGGGGGGAATCAGCCCCAGCATTTT. Its protein product is CASSGWGGNQPQHF. The full variable domain, with the rest looked up from reference TRBV19 and TRBJ1-5, is DGGITQSPKYLFRKEGQNVTLSCEQNLNHDAMYWYRQDPGQGLRLIYYSQIVNDFQKGDIAEGYSVSREKKESFPLTVTSAQKNPTAFYLCASSGWGGNQPQHFGDGTRLSIL.

The chain joins TRBV28 to TRBJ1-2; 8 positions match TRBD1. Germline V lookup: CDR1 MDHEN, CDR2 SYDVKM. CDR3 size: 16 residues. Trimming at V came to 5 bases and at J to 7 bases, leaving 15 bases not matched to a gene. The CDR3 DNA is TGTGCCAGCAGTCCGGTGACAGGGGAGATTTCGGTTGGCTACACCTTC. It yields the protein CASSPVTGEISVGYTF.

The chain has TRBV30 and TRBJ2-3; D unresolved. Germline V CDR1 and CDR2: GTSNPN, SVGIG (reference sequence). Deletions cut 2 bases from V and 5 bases from J, with 8 bases between. The CDR3 is made up of 12 amino acids. CDR3 bases: TGTGCCTGGAGTTTGAGCCGAGATACGCAGTATTTT. Translation gives CAWSLSRDTQYF.

The chain couples TRBV3-1 (or the pseudogene TRBV3-2) to TRBJ2-7; TRBD1 aligns across 8 bases. The CDR3 is 14 residues long. CDR1 and CDR2 from the germline V gene are LGHDT and YNNKEL (reference sequence). J gave up 2 bases and V 1 base, and 1 base lay outside the gene matches. The chain's CDR3 is CASSQGTGPYEQYF. For the CDR3, the DNA is TGTGCCAGCAGCCAAGGGACAGGGCCCTACGAGCAGTACTTC.

The J gene is TRBJ2-3, the V gene TRBV27; the match to TRBD2 covers 7 bases. Germline V gene data show CDR1 as MNHEY and CDR2 as SMNVEV (reference sequence). Losses at the gene ends were 3 bases for V and 7 bases for J; bases not matched to a gene: 13. The CDR3 loop spans 16 amino acids. CDR3 protein: CASSLSLAAFGNTQYF. The CDR3 bases are TGTGCCAGCAGTTTGTCTCTAGCGGCATTTGGGAATACGCAGTATTTT.

This sequence joins TRBV27 and TRBJ2-3; 11 nucleotides agree with TRBD2. The CDR3 has 21 amino acids. CDR1 and CDR2 from the germline V gene are MNHEY and SMNVEV (reference sequence). J was trimmed by 4 bases and V by 5 bases; bases with no gene match: 23. The CDR3 loop is CASSLLQGALRLAGKPDTQYF. The CDR3 DNA is TGTGCCAGCAGTCTATTGCAGGGGGCCTTAAGACTAGCGGGAAAACCAGATACGCAGTATTTT.

CDR3 protein: CASSLSVGANTGELFF. CDR3 nucleotide sequence: TGTGCCAGCAGTTTATCGGTGGGCGCGAACACCGGGGAGCTGTTTTTT. V and J are TRBV27 and TRBJ2-2; no clear D gene. Germline V gives CDR1 MNHEY, CDR2 SMNVEV (reference sequence). Trimming removed 0 bases at V and 0 bases at J, with 8 bases between. This CDR3 has 16 residues.

Here the CDR3 DNA reads TGTGCCAGCAGCACTAGCGGGGGCTCCTACAATGAGCAGTTCTTC. It is translated as CASSTSGGSYNEQFF. The chain has TRBV7-6 and TRBJ2-1; 11 bases are a match to TRBD2. CDR1 and CDR2 from the germline V gene are SGHVS and FNYEAQ. The CDR3 covers 15 residues. The ends lost 5 bases at V and 0 bases at J; junction bases unmatched: 0.

The rearrangement joins TRBV28 to TRBJ1-3; 8 bases align to TRBD1. CDR3 length equals 15 residues. Germline lookup yields CDR1 MDHEN and CDR2 SYDVKM. After removal of 5 bases from V and 4 bases from J, the junction contained 7 bases not matched to a gene. The chain's CDR3 is CASSTRDRSGNTIYF. DNA for the CDR3: TGTGCCAGCAGTACCCGGGACAGGAGCGGAAACACCATATATTTT.

V and J are TRBV19 and TRBJ1-1, with no clear D. Germline CDR1 and CDR2: LNHDA and SQIVND (reference sequence). The CDR3 loop spans 13 amino acids. V lost 7 bases to trimming and J lost 4 bases, with 13 bases between them. The CDR3 nucleotides are TGTGCCAGTACCACCGTTAGTGGCACTGAAGCTTTCTTT. This encodes CASTTVSGTEAFF.

This chain connects TRBV11-3 to TRBJ2-7, with TRBD1 identical over 7 bases. The CDR3 has 14 residues. Germline V gene lookup returns CDR1 SGHNT and CDR2 YENEEA. The V segment lost 2 bases and the J segment 7 bases; nucleotides outside the gene matches: 8. The CDR3 is CASSLSAGGGEQYF. The CDR3 DNA sequence: TGTGCCAGCAGCTTATCGGCAGGGGGTGGGGAGCAGTACTTC.

The chain links TRBV6-2 or TRBV6-3 to TRBJ1-5, with 7 bases fitting TRBD1. CDR3 size: 20 residues. CDR1 and CDR2 from the germline V gene are MNHEY and SVGEGT. J lost 1 base, V lost 2 bases, and 17 bases had no gene match. CDR3 residues: CASSYPGDRVAFISNQPQHF. The CDR3 region has the DNA TGTGCCAGCAGTTACCCCGGCGACAGGGTCGCGTTCATAAGCAATCAGCCCCAGCATTTT.

The rearrangement joins TRBV10-2 to TRBJ2-7; possibly TRBD1 for D (8 bases). Germline V gives CDR1 WSHSY, CDR2 SAAADI. V lost 3 bases to trimming and J lost 3 bases, with 15 bases between them. This CDR3 comprises 15 residues. In DNA form, the CDR3 reads TGCGCCAGCAGTGATCTACAGGGGGAGGGCTACGAGCAGTACTTC. Amino acids: CASSDLQGEGYEQYF.

This chain links TRBV19 with TRBJ2-6, with TRBD1 as a possible D gene (5 bases). V lost 8 bases and J lost 0, with 11 bases in between. Germline CDR1 and CDR2: LNHDA and SQIVND (reference sequence). This CDR3 comprises 15 residues. CDR3 sequence: CASAADSSGANVLTF. The CDR3 nucleotides read TGTGCCAGTGCAGCAGACAGCTCTGGGGCCAACGTCCTGACTTTC.

The chain links TRBV9 to TRBJ2-7; TRBD2 is a possible D gene (6 bases). CDR1 and CDR2 from the germline V gene are SGDLS and YYNGEE. The CDR3 is made up of 14 amino acids. Trimming took 10 bases from V and 3 from J, leaving 20 bases between them. The CDR3 loop reads CALWGGGSVYEQYF. The CDR3 nucleotides are TGTGCCCTCTGGGGAGGTGGCTCAGTCTACGAGCAGTACTTC. The full variable domain, with the rest looked up from reference TRBV9 and TRBJ2-7, is DSGVTQTPKHLITATGQRVTLRCSPRSGDLSVYWYQQSLDQGLQFLIQYYNGEERAKGNILERFSAQQFPDLHSELNLSSLELGDSALYFCALWGGGSVYEQYFGPGTRLTVT.

This chain joins TRBV5-6 and TRBJ1-5; 7 positions match TRBD1. This CDR3 is built from 14 residues. CDR1 and CDR2 (germline): SGHDT, YYEEEE. With 2 bases clipped from V and 3 bases from J, the junction kept 2 bases outside the gene matches. CDR3 nucleotide sequence: TGTGCCAGCAGCTTACAGGGGAACAATCAGCCCCAGCATTTT. Its translation is CASSLQGNNQPQHF.

This rearrangement joins TRBV27 to TRBJ2-3, with 8 nucleotides matching TRBD1. With V trimmed by 5 bases and J by 4 bases, 8 bases remained unmatched. Per germline, CDR1 MNHEY and CDR2 SMNVEV (reference sequence). The CDR3 has 15 residues. CDR3 DNA sequence: TGTGCCAGCAGTCCCCAGACAGGGGTGCCAGATACGCAGTATTTT. Its protein is CASSPQTGVPDTQYF.

The J gene is TRBJ2-7, the V gene TRBV9, with 9 bases identical to TRBD1. J lost 0 bases, V lost 0 bases, and 7 bases had no gene match. The germline V gene has CDR1 SGDLS and CDR2 YYNGEE. This CDR3 has 17 amino acids. CDR3 bases: TGTGCCAGCAGCGTAGGGAGGAGGACAGGGGCCTCCTACGAGCAGTACTTC. Residues: CASSVGRRTGASYEQYF.